Sequencing of this T cell receptor beta chain was carried out in a study of CD8+ T cells in alopecia areata. Treatment specified: oral pan-JAK inhibitor, 5-10 mg twice daily. The CDR3 length is 15 residues. Germline-derived CDR1 and CDR2 are SGHAT and FQNNGV. V lost 5 bases, J lost 2 bases, and 4 bases stayed unmatched. TCR sequencing used cDNA made by reverse transcription of extracted RNA. Assay: immunoSEQ multiplex PCR; the TCRdb copy retains only in-frame clones and omits some. The repertoire consists of some 170,000 clones, with 58% occurring once and the leading ten covering 16%. The V and J genes are TRBV11-2 and TRBJ2-7; 12 bases fit TRBD2. Material: CD4+ T cells sorted from blood, obtained at roughly week 58, from a patient treated with tofacitinib. The sequence came from a human donor with alopecia areata. The CDR3 sequence: CASSPRTSGAYEQYF. The CDR3 coding sequence is TGTGCCAGCAGCCCGCGGACTAGCGGGGCCTACGAGCAGTACTTC.